What follows are 25 T cell receptor beta chains derived from one specimen sequenced in a study of vaccination effects on CD4 cells after COVID-19. For these TCRs, the target antigens are not known. Some clones are missing from TCRdb's copy, which holds only in-frame ones; the method was immunoSEQ multiplex PCR. This sample has tens of thousands of clones; around 74% occur once, and the top ten carry about 2.2%. Culturing for around eleven days preceded CD4+ T cell isolation. Each person got two doses of an mRNA SARS-CoV-2 vaccine, BNT162b2 or mRNA-1273. Sample: CD4+ T cells from PBMCs cultured without peptide, taken after COVID-19 vaccination. These receptors came from a human donor who received a COVID-19 vaccine.

This clone appeared a few times. The genes are TRBV27 and TRBJ1-1, with D perhaps TRBD1 (6 bases). CDR1 and CDR2 (germline): MNHEY, SMNVEV (reference sequence). With 3 bases removed from V and 4 bases from J, the gap between germline ends came to 18 bases. CDR3 size: 16 residues. The CDR3 nucleotides are TGTGCCAGCAGTTTTTCCGGAACAGGGATTGGCACTGAAGCTTTCTTT. This encodes CASSFSGTGIGTEAFF.

In this sample, this clone turned up a few times. The CDR3 nucleotides read TGTGCCACCGAAGCAGCGGGGAACACCGGGGAGCTGTTTTTT. Translated: CATEAAGNTGELFF. The chain uses TRBV11-3 and TRBJ2-2; D might be TRBD2 (6 bases). With 10 bases removed from V and 1 base from J, the gap between germline ends came to 13 bases. CDR1 and CDR2 from the germline V gene are SGHNT and YENEEA. The CDR3 runs 14 residues.

This sequence joins TRBV18 and TRBJ1-6; TRBD1 matches 7 bases. In germline, CDR1 is KGHSH, CDR2 LQKENI. V lost 6 bases, J lost 9 bases, and 8 bases stayed unmatched. The CDR3 contains 14 residues. The CDR3 protein is CASSRDREASPLHF. The CDR3, as DNA: TGTGCCAGCTCTCGAGACAGGGAGGCTTCACCCCTCCACTTT.

This clone came up a few times. The chain combines TRBV30 with TRBJ1-1, with a tentative D call TRBD1 (6 bases). The CDR3 is made up of 13 amino acids. Looked up from germline, CDR1 is GTSNPN and CDR2 is SVGIG (reference sequence). V was shortened by 0 bases and J by 3 bases, with 8 bases between the two germline ends. CDR3 sequence: CAWSVRGHTEAFF. The CDR3 coding sequence is TGTGCCTGGAGTGTACGGGGGCACACTGAAGCTTTCTTT.

The chain uses TRBV5-4 and TRBJ1-6, with TRBD1 matching 7 bases. The CDR3 spans 15 residues. The V segment lost 0 bases and the J segment 11 bases; nucleotides outside the gene matches: 8. CDR1 SGHNT and CDR2 YYREEE come from the germline V gene (reference sequence). CDR3 sequence: CASSLGDRVETPLHF. CDR3 coding DNA: TGTGCCAGCAGCTTGGGCGACAGGGTAGAGACACCCCTCCACTTT.

The chain is built from TRBV15 and TRBJ2-7; a possible D gene is TRBD2 (5 bases). The CDR3 sequence is 16 residues long. CDR1 and CDR2 from the germline V gene are LNHNV and YYDKDF (reference sequence). Trimming removed 0 bases from V and 0 bases from J, with 12 bases in between. CDR3 amino acids: CATSRDGLTSSYEQYV. The CDR3 DNA reads TGTGCCACCAGCAGAGATGGACTTACCTCCTCCTACGAGCAGTACGTC.

The CDR3 DNA reads TGCGCCAGCAGGGAAGACACGTACACTGAAGCTTTCTTT. Translation: CASREDTYTEAFF. The chain uses TRBV10-1 and TRBJ1-1; D gene ambiguous. Germline values: CDR1 WNHNN, CDR2 SYGVQD (reference sequence). Trimming took off 6 bases at V and 3 bases at J, with 11 bases between the two ends. The CDR3 runs to 13 residues.

The chain recombines TRBV6-5 with TRBJ1-4; D is undetermined. The V and J ends lost 7 bases and 4 bases respectively, with 7 bases between them. CDR1 is MNHEY and CDR2 is SVGAGI in the germline V gene. CDR3 length: 12 residues. The CDR3 here is CASTNSNEKLFF. In nucleotides, the CDR3 is TGTGCCAGCACAAACAGTAATGAAAAACTGTTTTTT.

This clone was counted a single time. The chain has TRBV5-1 and TRBJ1-2; no clear D. Germline V gives CDR1 SGHRS, CDR2 YFSETQ. Deletions cut 4 bases from V and 0 bases from J, with 10 bases between. The CDR3 consists of 14 residues. The CDR3 reads CASSVSRANYGYTF. In DNA form, the CDR3 reads TGCGCCAGCAGCGTGAGCCGGGCTAACTATGGCTACACCTTC.

The table lists this clone with a few counts. The chain recombines TRBV6-2 or TRBV6-3 with TRBJ1-1, with D perhaps TRBD1 (5 bases). The V end was cut by 1 base, the J end by 9 bases, with 21 bases between. Germline V gene data show CDR1 as MNHEY and CDR2 as SVGEGT. There are 16 residues in the CDR3. CDR3 DNA sequence: TGTGCCAGCAGTTACTTGAACGGGGGGACCCAGACCCAAGCTTTCTTT. It is translated as CASSYLNGGTQTQAFF.

This clone is a singleton in its sample. This CDR3 is also generated by other DNA sequences in the sample. The chain joins TRBV11-2 to TRBJ2-5; D is unclear. Trimming took 1 base from V and 5 from J, leaving 8 bases between them. The CDR3 runs 13 residues. The germline V gene has CDR1 SGHAT and CDR2 FQNNGV. The CDR3 spells CASSLGLGETQYF. The CDR3 nucleotides are TGTGCCAGCAGCTTAGGTCTAGGTGAGACCCAGTACTTC.

A single count supports this clone. The gene calls are TRBV24-1 and TRBJ2-7; D gene unclear. The ends were cut back, 5 bases at V and 3 bases at J, with 7 bases in the middle. Germline CDR1 is KGHDR and CDR2 is SFDVKD. The CDR3 consists of 12 residues. The CDR3 nucleotides are TGTGCCACCAGTGTACAGCTCTACGAGCAGTACGTC. It specifies CATSVQLYEQYV.

This rearrangement joins TRBV7-9 to TRBJ2-3; a possible D gene is TRBD2 (5 bases). Germline V gives CDR1 SEHNR, CDR2 FQNEAQ (reference sequence). The CDR3 loop spans 14 amino acids. V was trimmed by 3 bases and J by 2 bases, leaving 9 bases between them. CDR3 sequence: CASSFGISTDTQYF. CDR3 DNA: TGTGCCAGCAGCTTCGGGATATCCACAGATACGCAGTATTTT.

The chain recombines TRBV3-1 (or the pseudogene TRBV3-2) with TRBJ1-1; the D gene is possibly TRBD1 (5 bases). The CDR3 is 14 residues long. Germline V gene data show CDR1 as LGHDT and CDR2 as YNNKEL (reference sequence). The V gene lost 6 bases and the J gene lost 3 bases, with 14 bases spanning the gap. The CDR3 reads CASRKNQGHTEAFF. Written as DNA, the CDR3 is TGTGCCAGCAGGAAGAATCAGGGACACACTGAAGCTTTCTTT.

A few counts support this clone. The CDR3 bases are TGTGCCAGCAGCCGAGAAGTTAGGGGGGAGTTAAAGTACGTC. Translation gives CASSREVRGELKYV. The chain recombines TRBV7-9 with TRBJ2-7, with D possibly called TRBD1 or TRBD2 (6 bases each). The CDR3 runs to 14 residues. Per the germline V gene, CDR1 is SEHNR and CDR2 is FQNEAQ (reference sequence). Trimming took 5 bases from V and 11 from J, leaving 22 bases between them.

V gene TRBV6-1 combines with J gene TRBJ2-7; D not resolved. Germline-derived CDR1 and CDR2 are MNHNS and SASEGT. This CDR3 contains 15 residues. The germline V and J ends were trimmed by 0 bases and 5 bases, with 14 bases remaining between them. The CDR3 is CASSEAPPARDEQYV. CDR3 DNA sequence: TGTGCCAGCAGTGAAGCCCCCCCAGCACGGGACGAGCAGTACGTC.

CDR3 region: CASSRGQENTEAFF. In nucleotides, the CDR3 is TGTGCCAGCAGCCGAGGACAGGAGAACACTGAAGCTTTCTTT. The V and J genes are TRBV3-1 (or the pseudogene TRBV3-2) and TRBJ1-1; 7 nucleotides agree with TRBD1. This CDR3 contains 14 residues. Germline V gene lookup returns CDR1 LGHDT and CDR2 YNNKEL (reference sequence). The ends lost 4 bases at V and 1 base at J; junction bases unmatched: 3.

This clone came up once. At one end the junction does not follow the germline gene, possibly because of a read error. V usage is TRBV7-9 and J usage is TRBJ2-1, with TRBD2 matching 7 bases. The CDR3 sequence is 16 residues long. Germline assignment: CDR1 SEHNR and CDR2 FQNEAQ (reference sequence). In DNA, the CDR3 is TGTGCCAGCAGCGTAGCCCTAGCGGTGTCCTACAATGAGCAGTTCTTC. It yields the protein CASSVALAVSYNEQFF.

This chain uses TRBV6-6 with TRBJ2-7, with D possibly TRBD1 on 6 matching bases. The germline CDR1 and CDR2 sequences are MNHNY and SVGAGI (reference sequence). V dropped 10 bases and J dropped 1 base, with 14 bases sitting between them. This CDR3 has 13 residues. CDR3 in amino acids: CATRTDFSYEQYV. CDR3 nucleotides: TGTGCCACTAGGACAGATTTTTCCTACGAGCAGTACGTC.

Written as DNA, the CDR3 is TGTGCCAGCAGTCCCCGGCGGAGGATCGAATCGGCTTTCTTT. Protein product: CASSPRRRIESAFF. The chain uses TRBV28 and TRBJ1-1; no reliable D call. Germline assignment: CDR1 MDHEN and CDR2 SYDVKM. Trimming cost V 5 bases and J 11 bases, with 21 bases left between them. This CDR3 is built from 14 residues.

The chain combines TRBV6-5 with TRBJ1-2; tentative D call: TRBD1 (6 bases). This CDR3 contains 14 residues. Germline V gene sequence: CDR1 MNHEY, CDR2 SVGAGI. V gave up 10 bases and J gave up 4 bases, with 19 bases separating them. The CDR3 reads CATRGYPGAYGYTF. In nucleotides, the CDR3 is TGTGCCACCCGGGGGTACCCAGGGGCCTATGGCTACACCTTC.

This clone was counted a single time. J is TRBJ1-3 and V is TRBV18, with TRBD1 matching 10 bases. Germline assignment: CDR1 KGHSH and CDR2 LQKENI. The V and J ends lost 2 bases and 3 bases, in that order; junction bases with no gene match: 4. This CDR3 has 16 amino acids. The CDR3 DNA reads as TGTGCCAGCTCACCAGGGACAGGGGCGTTTGGAAACACCATATATTTT. Encoded protein: CASSPGTGAFGNTIYF.

V usage is TRBV5-5 and J usage is TRBJ1-3; D gene unclear. The CDR3 sequence is 15 residues long. Trimming took off 1 base at V and 0 bases at J, with 8 bases between the two ends. CDR1 SGHKS and CDR2 YYEKEE come from the germline V gene (reference sequence). The CDR3 nucleotides are TGTGCCAGCAGCTTGTACAGCCACTCTGGAAACACCATATATTTT. Translation: CASSLYSHSGNTIYF.

The chain employs TRBV6-6 and TRBJ1-5; 8 bases match TRBD1. V lost 8 bases to trimming and J lost 6 bases; unmatched junction nucleotides: 6. The length of the CDR3 is 13 residues. Looked up from germline, CDR1 is MNHNY and CDR2 is SVGAGI (reference sequence). The CDR3 coding sequence is TGTGCCAGCTCGGACAGGGCAAGTCAGCCCCAGCATTTT. It translates to CASSDRASQPQHF.

The J gene is TRBJ2-1, the V gene TRBV11-2; 9 positions agree with TRBD1. J gave up 6 bases and V 4 bases, and 7 bases lay outside the gene matches. Germline V lookup: CDR1 SGHAT, CDR2 FQNNGV. The CDR3 is made up of 15 amino acids. The CDR3 is CASSSRTGVGNEQFF. The CDR3 region has the DNA TGTGCCAGCAGCTCTCGGACAGGGGTTGGCAATGAGCAGTTCTTC.